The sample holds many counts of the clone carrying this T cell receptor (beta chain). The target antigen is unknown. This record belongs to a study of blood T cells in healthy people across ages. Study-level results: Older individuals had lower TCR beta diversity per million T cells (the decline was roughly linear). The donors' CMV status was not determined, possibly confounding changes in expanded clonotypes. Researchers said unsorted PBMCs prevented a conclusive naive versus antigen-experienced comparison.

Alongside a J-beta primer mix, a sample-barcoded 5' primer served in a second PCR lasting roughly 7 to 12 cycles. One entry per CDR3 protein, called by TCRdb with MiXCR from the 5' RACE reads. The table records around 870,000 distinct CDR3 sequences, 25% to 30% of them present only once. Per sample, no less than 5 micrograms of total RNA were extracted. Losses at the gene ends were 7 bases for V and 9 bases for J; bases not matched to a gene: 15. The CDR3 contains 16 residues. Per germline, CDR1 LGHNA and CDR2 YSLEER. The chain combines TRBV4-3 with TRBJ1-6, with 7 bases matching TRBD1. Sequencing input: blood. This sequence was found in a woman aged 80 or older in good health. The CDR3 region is CASTDHRGTKFSPLHF. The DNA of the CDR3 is TGCGCCAGCACGGACCACAGGGGAACGAAATTTTCACCCCTCCACTTT.